This TCR beta chain was documented in a study of CD8 T cells in Susac syndrome. Random hexamers primed reverse transcription of roughly 0.5 to 1 ug RNA. Via MiXCR, TCRdb re-called the immunoSEQ multiplex PCR reads, giving one row per CDR3 protein. In the table there are fewer than 350,000 distinct CDR3 sequences, 92% of which are singletons. Per germline, CDR1 SGDLS and CDR2 YYNGEE. V was clipped by 5 bases and J by 1 base, with 6 bases between them. The CDR3 is 12 amino acids. This rearrangement joins TRBV9 to TRBJ1-1; D ambiguous. The TCR originated in a human donor with multiple sclerosis. Specimen: CD4+ T cells from PBMCs. CDR3 residues: CASSGTNTEAFF. The CDR3 DNA reads as TGTGCCAGCAGTGGAACGAACACTGAAGCTTTCTTT. Combining the CDR3 with reference TRBV9 and TRBJ1-1 gives the whole variable domain DSGVTQTPKHLITATGQRVTLRCSPRSGDLSVYWYQQSLDQGLQFLIQYYNGEERAKGNILERFSAQQFPDLHSELNLSSLELGDSALYFCASSGTNTEAFFGQGTRLTVV.